This T cell receptor (beta chain) stems from a study of OX40 agonist ivuxolimab in advanced cancers. The CDR3 extends over 11 amino acids. Between the trimmed V and J ends, which lost 3 bases and 5 bases, there was a span of 4 bases. In germline, CDR1 is KGHSH, CDR2 LQKENI. Some clones are missing from TCRdb's copy, which holds only in-frame ones; the method was immunoSEQ multiplex PCR. The sample has more than 45,000 clones; 79% are singletons. The genes are TRBV18 and TRBJ2-5; no clear D. The sequence came from an adult with an advanced solid tumor such as melanoma, head and neck, liver or kidney cancer. The source material was CD4+ or CD8+ T cells sorted from blood, sampled in a trial of the OX40 agonist ivuxolimab. CDR3 coding DNA: TGTGCCAGCTCACCGGAGGAGACCCAGTACTTC. Translation gives CASSPEETQYF.